The 4 T cell receptor beta chains in this list originate from one sample, sequenced in a study of blood T cell repertoires in COVID-19. Repertoires were generated with immunoSEQ multiplex PCR, while TCRdb's copy carries only in-frame clones and drops some. The data contain 70,000 to 95,000 clones, about 91% of them seen just once; the ten biggest clones take up roughly 4.8%. The material sequenced was peripheral blood. These TCRs come from a woman aged 80 or older with acute or convalescent COVID-19.

This chain connects TRBV19 to TRBJ1-2; D is unresolved. CDR1 is LNHDA and CDR2 is SQIVND in the germline V gene (reference sequence). V lost 5 bases to trimming and J lost 6 bases, with 16 bases between them. The CDR3 is 14 amino acids. The CDR3: CASSWAPANHGYTF. CDR3 sequence (DNA): TGTGCCAGTAGTTGGGCCCCGGCGAACCATGGCTACACCTTC.

The chain employs TRBV3-1 (or the pseudogene TRBV3-2) and TRBJ1-2; no reliable D call. The V and J ends lost 1 base and 7 bases respectively, with 7 bases between them. This CDR3 is 12 amino acids long. Germline assignment: CDR1 LGHDT and CDR2 YNNKEL (reference sequence). The CDR3 DNA reads as TGTGCCAGCAGCCAAGGGGCGCGTGGCTACACCTTC. Its translation is CASSQGARGYTF.

J is TRBJ1-5 and V is TRBV7-9; 8 nucleotides match TRBD1. Trimming took 5 bases from V and 6 from J; bases not matched to a gene: 9. Germline CDR1 reads SEHNR; CDR2 reads FQNEAQ (reference sequence). CDR3 length equals 15 residues. The CDR3 coding sequence is TGTGCCAGCAGCCAGAGTGGACAGGGCCTTCAGCCCCAGCATTTT. It yields the protein CASSQSGQGLQPQHF.

The chain is built from TRBV20-1 and TRBJ1-1; D is possibly TRBD1 (5 bases). The length of the CDR3 is 13 residues. The ends were cut back, 3 bases at V and 5 bases at J, with 13 bases in the middle. Germline assignment: CDR1 DFQATT and CDR2 SNEGSKA (reference sequence). The CDR3 spells CSASPGRQTEAFF. CDR3 in DNA: TGCAGTGCTAGTCCAGGGCGACAAACTGAAGCTTTCTTT.